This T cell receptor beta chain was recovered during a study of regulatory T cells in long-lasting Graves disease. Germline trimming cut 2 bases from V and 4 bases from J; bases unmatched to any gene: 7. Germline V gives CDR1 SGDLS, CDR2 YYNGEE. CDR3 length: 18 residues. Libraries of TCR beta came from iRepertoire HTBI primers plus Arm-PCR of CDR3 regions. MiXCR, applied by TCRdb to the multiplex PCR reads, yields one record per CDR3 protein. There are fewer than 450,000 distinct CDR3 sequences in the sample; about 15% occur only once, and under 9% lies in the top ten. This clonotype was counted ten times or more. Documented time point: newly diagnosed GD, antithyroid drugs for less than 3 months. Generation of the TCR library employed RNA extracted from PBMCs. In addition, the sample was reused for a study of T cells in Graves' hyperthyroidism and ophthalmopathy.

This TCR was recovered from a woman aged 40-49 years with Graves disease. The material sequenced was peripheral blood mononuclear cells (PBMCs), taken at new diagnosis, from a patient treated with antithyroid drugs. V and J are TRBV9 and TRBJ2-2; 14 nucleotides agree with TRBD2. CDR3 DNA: TGTGCCAGCAGCGTGCACCAGGGACTAGCGGGAGCCACCGGGGAGCTGTTTTTT. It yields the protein CASSVHQGLAGATGELFF.